This TCR beta chain was captured in a study of T cell clonality in common variable immunodeficiency. Remarks on this clone: Its target is unknown. The CDR3 end lies 3 residues beyond the end of the read and is filled in from the germline J gene.

The study's findings and limits: Fewer TCRbeta clones were shared among CVID subjects than controls. In common variable immunodeficiency, TCR beta chains reportedly carried fewer deletions and N-nucleotide insertions. Authors noted CVID clonality's cause needs subpopulation repertoire sequencing.

The CDR3 extends over 15 amino acids. Looked up from germline, CDR1 is LNHDA and CDR2 is SQIVND (reference sequence). The repertoire was sequenced with immunoSEQ multiplex PCR; TCRdb's copy has only in-frame clones and lacks some. The sample holds about 40,000 clones, and no clone turns up only once. V and J are TRBV19 and TRBJ1-2; 7 positions match TRBD1. This sequence was found in a person between 18 and 75 years old in good health. The sample comprised peripheral blood mononuclear cells. Partial CDR3 DNA: TGTGCCAGTAGTATAGATTGGCGCACAGGGGAAGGC. Residues: CASSIDWRTGEG. The full CDR3 is CASSIDWRTGEGYTF.